What follows describes a single TCR beta chain. This clone was counted a single time. The specificity of this receptor is unknown. Nothing much larger sits one base from this clone, and base qualities are not available. Collaborating institutions collected whole blood in K2EDTA tubes following their own protocols. For TCRbeta analysis, collaborator samples were shipped as frozen whole blood, as isolated PBMCs, or as DNA extracted from either sample type. The data were taken from a study of blood T cell repertoires in COVID-19 (TCRdb year 2020). For the wider study: Collaborator samples came from the United States, Italy and Spain and covered acute and convalescent phases of COVID-19. The samples were drawn from the first 160 participants of the ongoing ImmuneRACE study and from 1,254 subjects provided by 6 global collaborators. The sample metadata nearly always contained a de-identified subject ID, COVID-19 status, age in years and sex. The repertoires were made available in a free public database intended to serve as a resource for research on the immune response to SARS-CoV-2. Where available, HLA class I and class II types were obtained from metadata supplied by the sample provider rather than from assay-based typing. Deeply sampled blood TCRbeta repertoires from subjects exposed to, actively infected with, or recovered from COVID-19 were included in the dataset. The prospective study material was composed of cDNA or gDNA derived from T cells, B-cell-depleted T cells, or PBMCs.

The paper as a whole reports these results and caveats: The quantity of clinical and demographic metadata differed by source and by participant and was supplied without curation.

CDR1 is given as KGHDR and CDR2 as SFDVKD, both from the germline V gene. From the cysteine through the phenylalanine, the CDR3 covers 18 amino acids. Just CDR3 DNA is preserved here, 54 bases in frame from base 1. Relative to germline, V is missing 3 bases and J is missing 4 bases, with 12 bases of the junction outside any gene match. The immunoSEQ Assay, a bias-controlled multiplex PCR, was used to amplify TCRbeta CDR3 regions from genomic DNA. The paper's processing steps were these. Nucleated cell counts per sample were estimated from amplification of reference gene primers within the assay. To quantify the absolute abundance of each unique TCRbeta CDR3 rearrangement, sequence reads were collapsed and filtered. For each sample, productive Simpson clonality was calculated by taking the square root of Simpson's diversity index across productive rearrangements. Held by TCRdb, this immuneACCESS table contains in-frame sequences only and omits some clones. Under half of the omission traces to an unresolved V gene where checked; the cause of the rest is unknown. That table supplies the V and J calls and clone size; D and trimming were determined from the DNA. For this sample there are 250,000 to 350,000 clones; roughly 86% appear just once. The ten largest account for 9% to 9.5% of the sample.

The sample consisted of peripheral blood. The sequence was obtained from a man younger than 30 with active or convalescent COVID-19. The rearranged chain carries TRBV24-1 and TRBJ2-3, with 10 middle bases fitting TRBD2. The sequenced DNA is TGTGCCACCAGTGATCCCAAAAGTAGCGGGGGGTCAGCAGATACGCAGTATTTT. This codes for CATSDPKSSGGSADTQYF.